The clone carrying this T cell receptor (beta chain) was seen a handful of times. This sample stems from a study of T-cell reconstitution after alpha-beta-depleted transplantation in children. This CDR3 is built from 15 residues. Unmatched junction bases numbered 8, after V lost 5 bases and J lost 3 bases. CDR1 and CDR2 from the germline V gene are LGHDT and YNNKEL (reference sequence). This sample's TCRbeta library carried unique molecular identifier barcodes. TCRdb used MiXCR to reprocess the PCR reads, holding one entry per CDR3 protein. The sample lists approximately 510,000 distinct CDR3 sequences; approximately 16% were seen once.

This material consisted of PBMCs from the stem cell graft donor, taken from the stem cell graft. This chain links TRBV3-1 with TRBJ2-7; 9 nucleotides align to TRBD1. This TCR derives from a human donor who donated a stem cell graft to a child with acute lymphoblastic leukemia. CDR3 loop: CASSSRDRVYYEQYF. CDR3 DNA: TGTGCCAGCAGCAGCCGGGACAGGGTCTACTACGAGCAGTACTTC.